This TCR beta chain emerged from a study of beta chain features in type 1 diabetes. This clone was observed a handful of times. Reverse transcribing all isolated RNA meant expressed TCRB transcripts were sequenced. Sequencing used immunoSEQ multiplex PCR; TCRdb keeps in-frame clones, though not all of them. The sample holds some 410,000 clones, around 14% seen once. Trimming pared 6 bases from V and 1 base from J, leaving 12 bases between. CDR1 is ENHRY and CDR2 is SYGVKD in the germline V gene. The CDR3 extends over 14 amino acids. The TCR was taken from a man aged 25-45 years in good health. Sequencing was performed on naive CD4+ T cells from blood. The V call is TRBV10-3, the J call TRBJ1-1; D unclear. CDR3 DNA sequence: TGTGCCATCAGATTGGACGCCGGGAACACTGAAGCTTTCTTT. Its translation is CAIRLDAGNTEAFF.